These T cell receptor beta chains were read from a single sample in a study of cytomegalovirus exposure and HLA in healthy donors. Assay used: immunoSEQ multiplex PCR; TCRdb lists only in-frame clones, some missing. The sample lists around 170,000 clones; 78% were seen once. Sequenced sample: PBMCs. Receptors originate from a woman between 45 and 60 years old in good health and CMV-seropositive. CDR3s include the opening cysteine and the closing phenylalanine or tryptophan. Each record gives: D gene, clone size, J gene, V gene, CDR3 DNA, CDR3 protein. D genes are given only for firm matches. Clone size is not always given. Where it is, it says once, few, many or a class for expanded clones.

TRBD1 few TRBJ1-5 TRBV28 TGTGCCAGCAGCGAGGGGGCAGGGGGCGTTCAGCCCCAGCATTTT CASSEGAGGVQPQHF
TRBD1 NA TRBJ1-2 TRBV5-1 TGCGCCAGCAGCTCCGATCCGGGACAGGGGGCGGTTGGCTACACCTTC CASSSDPGQGAVGYTF
TRBD1 NA TRBJ1-5 TRBV6-4 TGTGCCAGCAGTTCGGACAGGGGCCAGCCCCAGCATTTT CASSSDRGQPQHF
TRBD1 once TRBJ2-7 TRBV6-6 TGTGCCAGCAGTTTCCAACGACCCGGGACAGATTACGAGCAGTACTTC CASSFQRPGTDYEQYF
TRBD1 NA TRBJ1-2 TRBV7-6 TGTGCCAGCAGCCCCGGACAGGGATATGGCTACACCTTC CASSPGQGYGYTF
TRBD1 few TRBJ2-1 TRBV4-2 TGTGCCAGCAGCCTAAGAGGACAGGGGAATGAGCAGTTCTTC CASSLRGQGNEQFF
TRBD1 few TRBJ1-3 TRBV6-6 TGTGCCAGCAGGGGACAGGGCCTAAATGGAAACACCATATATTTT CASRGQGLNGNTIYF
NA NA TRBJ1-1 TRBV27 TGTGCCAGCAGCAATCAGGGCAGGCAGAACACTGAAGCTTTCTTT CASSNQGRQNTEAFF
TRBD2 NA TRBJ2-6 TRBV11-3 TGTGCCAGCAGCCGTTGGGGAGGGCCGAGCTCTGGGGCCAACGGCCTGACTTTC CASSRWGGPSSGANGLTF
TRBD1 NA TRBJ2-5 TRBV11-2 TGTGCCAGCAGCCCGGGACAGCAAGAGACCCAGTACTTC CASSPGQQETQYF
NA NA TRBJ1-4 TRBV7-9 TGTGCCAGCAGCTTAGAGTGGGGGCGCGATGAAAAACTGTTTTTT CASSLEWGRDEKLFF
TRBD1 NA TRBJ1-2 TRBV6-1 TGTGCCAGCAGGGACACCGGGACAGGGGGGGGCTACACCTTC CASRDTGTGGGYTF
TRBD1 NA TRBJ2-6 TRBV27 TGTGCCAGCAGTTTAGGGACAGGGGACCCCGGGGCCAACGGCCTGACTTTC CASSLGTGDPGANGLTF
NA once TRBJ2-5 TRBV19 TGTGCCAGTAGTATATCTGCACAGGGAGTCTTCCAAGAGACCCAGTACTTC CASSISAQGVFQETQYF
TRBD2 NA TRBJ2-5 TRBV30 TGTGCCTGGAGTGTACCTCCCTCTAGCGGACCGGGGGAGACCCAGTACTTC CAWSVPPSSGPGETQYF
TRBD2 NA TRBJ2-2 TRBV7-2 TGTGCCAGCAGCCCCGGGAGGAGGAACACCGGGGAGCTGTTTTTT CASSPGRRNTGELFF
NA NA TRBJ2-3 TRBV5-4 TGTGCCAGCAGCGTGCCCGGGGCTAGCGGCACAGATACGCAGTATTTT CASSVPGASGTDTQYF
NA NA TRBJ1-5 TRBV7-2 TGTGCCAGCAGCCTTGACAACAATCAGCCCCAGCATTTT CASSLDNNQPQHF
TRBD1 NA TRBJ2-2 TRBV2 TGTGCCAGCAGGGACAGGGAGAACACCGGGGAGCTGTTTTTT CASRDRENTGELFF
NA once TRBJ1-5 TRBV11-2 TGTGCCAGCAGGGGGAGCATTAATAGCAATCAGCCCCAGCATTTT CASRGSINSNQPQHF
NA NA TRBJ2-5 TRBV5-1 TGCGCCAGCAGCTTGGACTATTACGGGGGTCAAGAGACCCAGTACTTC CASSLDYYGGQETQYF
NA NA TRBJ1-5 TRBV7-9 TGTGCCAGCAGCGGACAGAACAATCAGCCCCAGCATTTT CASSGQNNQPQHF
NA few TRBJ1-1 TRBV11-2 TGTGCCAGCAGCCCTCGACAGGTCTCTTACACTGAAGCTTTCTTT CASSPRQVSYTEAFF
NA NA TRBJ2-2 TRBV5-1 TGCGCCAGCAGCTTGCAGGGCGAGGCCACCGGGGAGCTGTTTTTT CASSLQGEATGELFF
TRBD2 NA TRBJ2-2 TRBV4-3 TGCGCCAGCAGCCAAGGTGGAAGCGGGGGGATCCTCGGGGAGCTGTTTTTT CASSQGGSGGILGELFF
TRBD2 NA TRBJ2-7 TRBV7-2 TGTGCCAGCAGCCCCACGGGGGGACTATCCACCTACGAGCAGTACTTC CASSPTGGLSTYEQYF
NA NA TRBJ1-4 TRBV30 TGTGCCTGGAGTGTGGGACTTCGGGGGGGGAAACTGTTTTTT CAWSVGLRGGKLFF
NA NA TRBJ1-2 TRBV28 TGTGCCAGCAGTTTGAGGGGGACGGATGGCTACACCTTC CASSLRGTDGYTF
TRBD1 NA TRBJ1-1 TRBV5-1 TGCGCCAGCAGCGACCAGGGACAGGGCAACACTGAAGCTTTCTTT CASSDQGQGNTEAFF
NA few TRBJ1-2 TRBV5-1 TGCGCCAGCAGCTTGGGTATACAGGAGGGCTATGGCTACACCTTC CASSLGIQEGYGYTF
TRBD1 NA TRBJ2-5 TRBV19 TGTGCCAGTAGCCTTTCCAGGGGACAGCAAGAGACCCAGTACTTC CASSLSRGQQETQYF
NA NA TRBJ1-2 TRBV2 TGTGCCAGCAGGGGCAGGGGAAACTATGGCTACACCTTC CASRGRGNYGYTF